These 22 T cell receptor beta chains were sequenced from one sample in a study of T-cell reconstitution after alpha-beta-depleted transplantation in children. TCRbeta library construction was performed incorporating unique molecular identifiers. Via MiXCR, TCRdb re-called the PCR reads, giving one row per CDR3 protein. Of almost 500,000 distinct CDR3 sequences listed, around 12% were seen once; the top ten hold around 6.1%. This sample comprised PBMCs from the stem cell graft donor, obtained from the stem cell graft. These receptors were obtained from a human donor who donated a stem cell graft to a child with combined immunodeficiency.

Only a few counts were recorded for this clonotype. The genes are TRBV5-1 and TRBJ2-7; 7 bases map to TRBD1. The V segment lost 2 bases and the J segment 1 base; nucleotides outside the gene matches: 6. The V gene's germline CDR1 is SGHRS and CDR2 YFSETQ. The CDR3 covers 15 residues. The CDR3 sequence is CASSFLRDRSYEQYF. CDR3 DNA: TGCGCCAGCAGCTTTCTCCGGGACAGATCCTACGAGCAGTACTTC. The variable domain in full, with the rest retrieved from reference TRBV5-1 and TRBJ2-7, is KAGVTQTPRYLIKTRGQQVTLSCSPISGHRSVSWYQQTPGQGLQFLFEYFSETQRNKGNFPGRFSGRQFSNSRSEMNVSTLELGDSALYLCASSFLRDRSYEQYFGPGTRLTVT.

This chain connects TRBV7-3 to TRBJ2-2, with D perhaps TRBD2 (5 bases). The CDR3 loop spans 14 amino acids. Germline loops: CDR1 SGHTA, CDR2 FQGTGA. Deletions cut 4 bases from V and 6 bases from J, with 12 bases between. The CDR3, as DNA: TGTGCCAGCAGCTCCCGCTCCGGGGCCGGGGAGCTGTTTTTT. It is translated as CASSSRSGAGELFF.

The chain employs TRBV24-1 and TRBJ2-1; 8 nucleotides agree with TRBD1. Trimming removed 0 bases from V and 3 bases from J; junction bases left unmatched: 6. The germline V gene has CDR1 KGHDR and CDR2 SFDVKD. The CDR3 is made up of 17 amino acids. CDR3 sequence (DNA): TGTGCCACCAGTGATTTGCATTCCGGACAGGGCTACAATGAGCAGTTCTTC. It is translated as CATSDLHSGQGYNEQFF.

The gene calls are TRBV6-4 and TRBJ2-1; D gene uncertain. Per germline, CDR1 MRHNA and CDR2 SNTAGT. Trimming took 0 bases from V and 9 from J, leaving 15 bases between them. The length of the CDR3 is 15 residues. The CDR3 loop reads CASSDSPSPLTEQFF. CDR3 in DNA: TGTGCCAGCAGTGACTCACCTTCCCCCCTGACTGAGCAGTTCTTC.

This clonotype was detected many times. The chain recombines TRBV6-6 with TRBJ2-1; D is unresolved. The CDR3 sequence is 11 residues long. Trimming removed 1 base from V and 9 bases from J, with 4 bases in between. Germline CDR1 is MNHNY and CDR2 is SVGAGI (reference sequence). The CDR3 loop reads CASSYLVEQFF. The DNA of the CDR3 is TGTGCCAGCAGTTACTTGGTTGAGCAGTTCTTC.

About this clonotype: A read error may explain this, as a much larger clone is one base away. The chain links TRBV10-3 to TRBJ1-4, with D perhaps TRBD1 (5 bases). The CDR3 runs 15 residues. Germline V gene data show CDR1 as ENHRY and CDR2 as SYGVKD. The V and J ends lost 5 bases and 8 bases respectively, with 18 bases between them. The CDR3 DNA is TGTGCCATCAGTAAGACCCCAGGGTGGCAAGAAAAACTGTTTTTT. It codes for CAISKTPGWQEKLFF.

The chain joins TRBV7-2 to TRBJ2-3; weak D call: TRBD2 (5 bases). CDR3 length: 13 amino acids. Trimming stripped 5 bases from V and 4 bases from J, with 10 bases between. Germline assignment: CDR1 SGHTA and CDR2 FQGNSA. CDR3 coding DNA: TGTGCCAGCAGCCCGAGAGGGTCAGATACGCAGTATTTT. Encoded protein: CASSPRGSDTQYF.

This clonotype occurred many times. The chain carries TRBV9 and TRBJ2-2; D uncertain. The ends were cut back, 3 bases at V and 5 bases at J, with 14 bases in the middle. CDR1 SGDLS and CDR2 YYNGEE come from the germline V gene. This CDR3 has 15 residues. The CDR3 coding sequence is TGTGCCAGCAGCGCCCGGGCCGTATTAACCGGGGAGCTGTTTTTT. It is translated as CASSARAVLTGELFF.

This clonotype came up a few times. The chain joins TRBV12-3 or TRBV12-4 to TRBJ2-7, with D perhaps TRBD2 (7 bases). The CDR3 spans 15 residues. V was cut by 6 bases and J by 5 bases, with 20 bases left in between. The CDR3 DNA reads as TGTGCCAGCAGACTGGGGACATGGGGGGGAAACGAGCAGTACTTC. It specifies CASRLGTWGGNEQYF.

This clonotype was seen many times. V gene TRBV20-1 combines with J gene TRBJ2-3; D is ambiguous. This CDR3 comprises 15 residues. Trimming removed 6 bases from V and 5 bases from J, with 21 bases in between. Germline assignment: CDR1 DFQATT and CDR2 SNEGSKA (reference sequence). The CDR3 DNA is TGCAGTGCCTCGACGGTTTTCCAGAAGCAAGATACGCAGTATTTT. This translates into CSASTVFQKQDTQYF.

This clonotype has more than one count but fewer than ten. This chain links TRBV7-3 with TRBJ2-7, with D maybe TRBD1 (6 bases). Germline CDR1 SGHTA, CDR2 FQGTGA. V lost 8 bases to trimming and J lost 7 bases, with 24 bases between them. The CDR3 has 15 amino acids. CDR3 region: CASGPGDPPLWEQYF. The CDR3 coding sequence is TGTGCCAGCGGCCCAGGGGACCCCCCTCTCTGGGAGCAGTACTTC.

This clonotype was observed at least ten times. The rearrangement links TRBV29-1 to TRBJ2-1, with D perhaps given as TRBD1 or TRBD2 (7 bases each). With 6 bases removed from V and 9 bases from J, the gap between germline ends came to 42 bases. Germline loops: CDR1 SQVTM, CDR2 ANQGSEA. The CDR3 is 21 residues long. CDR3 nucleotide sequence: TGCAGCGTAGTAGGACAGGCGCTCCGGACTAGAATGGGGCCCGACTGGGGTGAGCAGTTCTTC. Its translation is CSVVGQALRTRMGPDWGEQFF.

The chain uses TRBV15 and TRBJ1-2, with D possibly TRBD1 on 5 matching bases. The CDR3 has 14 amino acids. V shed 3 bases and J shed 0 bases, with 8 bases lying between them. Germline V gene lookup returns CDR1 LNHNV and CDR2 YYDKDF (reference sequence). The CDR3 reads CATSRSTANYGYTF. CDR3 in DNA: TGTGCCACCAGCAGGTCGACAGCTAACTATGGCTACACCTTC.

This clonotype was seen a few times. This chain joins TRBV7-2 and TRBJ2-1; D remains unclear. V lost 3 bases, J lost 6 bases, and 15 bases lay in between. The germline V gene has CDR1 SGHTA and CDR2 FQGNSA. There are 15 residues in the CDR3. The CDR3 sequence is CASSFTASVGNEQFF. The CDR3 region has the DNA TGTGCCAGCAGCTTTACAGCCTCAGTGGGCAATGAGCAGTTCTTC.

At least ten counts were recorded for this clonotype. The J gene is TRBJ2-1, the V gene TRBV20-1; 11 bases align to TRBD2. The CDR3 length is 15 residues. Unmatched junction bases numbered 6, after V lost 4 bases and J lost 4 bases. The V gene's germline CDR1 is DFQATT and CDR2 SNEGSKA (reference sequence). The CDR3 DNA reads as TGCAGTGCTATACAACTAGCGGGGGAATACAATGAGCAGTTCTTC. Residues: CSAIQLAGEYNEQFF.

V gene TRBV12-3 or TRBV12-4 combines with J gene TRBJ2-3, with a possible D match to TRBD2 (6 bases). This CDR3 is 14 amino acids long. V was trimmed by 5 bases and J by 6 bases, leaving 15 bases between them. CDR3 sequence (DNA): TGTGCCAGCAGTGCCTGGGCTAGCGTGGATACGCAGTATTTT. This codes for CASSAWASVDTQYF.

This clonotype was seen a handful of times. V usage is TRBV29-1 and J usage is TRBJ2-4; maybe TRBD1 (5 bases). V gave up 1 base and J gave up 6 bases, with 10 bases separating them. Germline V gives CDR1 SQVTM, CDR2 ANQGSEA. The length of the CDR3 is 13 residues. As DNA, the CDR3 is TGCAGCGTTGAAGGGAGACAGACAAACATTCAGTACTTC. Encoded protein: CSVEGRQTNIQYF.

The chain has TRBV15 and TRBJ1-2, with unresolved D. The CDR3 runs to 15 residues. Germline V CDR1 and CDR2: LNHNV, YYDKDF (reference sequence). The V end was cut by 2 bases, the J end by 6 bases, with 16 bases between. This chain's CDR3 is CATSRPPTGSHGYTF. The CDR3 region has the DNA TGTGCCACCAGCAGACCGCCAACGGGCTCACATGGCTACACCTTC.

The chain employs TRBV15 and TRBJ2-2; 11 bases line up with TRBD1. The trim removed 3 bases at V and 6 bases at J, leaving 3 bases unmatched. The germline V gene encodes CDR1 LNHNV and CDR2 YYDKDF (reference sequence). The CDR3 has 15 residues. The DNA of the CDR3 is TGTGCCACCAGCAGCGGGACAGGGGGTTCCGGGGAGCTGTTTTTT. It is translated as CATSSGTGGSGELFF.

This clonotype was recorded many times. The genes are TRBV28 and TRBJ2-7; 8 bases map to TRBD1. The germline CDR1 and CDR2 sequences are MDHEN and SYDVKM. The CDR3 totals 13 residues. The V gene end was trimmed by 3 bases and the J gene end by 3 bases; junction bases not matched to a gene: 1. CDR3 DNA: TGTGCCAGCAGTTTGGGACAGGTCTACGAGCAGTACTTC. Translating gives CASSLGQVYEQYF.

The chain couples TRBV5-1 to TRBJ2-1; D unclear. Germline lookup yields CDR1 SGHRS and CDR2 YFSETQ. This CDR3 region has 13 residues. Between the trimmed V and J ends, which lost 0 bases and 10 bases, there was a span of 11 bases. The CDR3 here is CASSLVGYQEQFF. In DNA, the CDR3 is TGCGCCAGCAGCTTGGTGGGCTACCAGGAGCAGTTCTTC.

This clonotype was seen many times. CDR3 coding DNA: TGTGCCAGCAGTTTATTTAAGACCCAGTACTTC. Its protein is CASSLFKTQYF. The V gene is TRBV12-3 or TRBV12-4, the J gene TRBJ2-5, with D unclear. This CDR3 has 11 residues. With 2 bases removed from V and 6 bases from J, the gap between germline ends came to 4 bases.